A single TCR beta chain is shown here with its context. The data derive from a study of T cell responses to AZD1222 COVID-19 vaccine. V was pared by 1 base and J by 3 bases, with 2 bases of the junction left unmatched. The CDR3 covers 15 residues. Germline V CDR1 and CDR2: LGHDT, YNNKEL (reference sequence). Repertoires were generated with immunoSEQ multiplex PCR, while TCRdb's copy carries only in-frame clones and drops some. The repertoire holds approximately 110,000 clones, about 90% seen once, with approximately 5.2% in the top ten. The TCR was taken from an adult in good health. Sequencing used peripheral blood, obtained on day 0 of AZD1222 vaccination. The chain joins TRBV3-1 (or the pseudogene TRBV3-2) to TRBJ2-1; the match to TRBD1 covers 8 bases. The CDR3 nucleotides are TGTGCCAGCAGCCAAGGTACAGGGGGCTACAATGAGCAGTTCTTC. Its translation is CASSQGTGGYNEQFF.